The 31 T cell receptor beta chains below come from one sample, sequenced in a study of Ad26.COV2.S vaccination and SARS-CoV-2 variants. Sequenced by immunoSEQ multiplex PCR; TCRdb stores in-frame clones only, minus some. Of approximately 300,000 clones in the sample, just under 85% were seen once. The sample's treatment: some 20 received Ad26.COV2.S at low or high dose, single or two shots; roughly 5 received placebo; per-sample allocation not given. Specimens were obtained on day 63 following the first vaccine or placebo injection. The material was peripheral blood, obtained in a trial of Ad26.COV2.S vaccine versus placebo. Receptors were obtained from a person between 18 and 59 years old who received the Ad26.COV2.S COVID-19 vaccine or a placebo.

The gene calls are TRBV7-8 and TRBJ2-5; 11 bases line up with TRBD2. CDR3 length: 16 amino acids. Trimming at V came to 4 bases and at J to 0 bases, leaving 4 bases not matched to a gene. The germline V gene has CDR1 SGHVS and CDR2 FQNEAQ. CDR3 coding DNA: TGTGCCAGCAGCTCTATAGCGGGGGGGTACCAAGAGACCCAGTACTTC. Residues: CASSSIAGGYQETQYF.

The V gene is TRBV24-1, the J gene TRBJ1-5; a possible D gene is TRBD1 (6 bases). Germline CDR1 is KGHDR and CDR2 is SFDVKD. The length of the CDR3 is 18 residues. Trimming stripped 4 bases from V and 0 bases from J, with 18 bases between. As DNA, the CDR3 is TGTGCCACCAGTGAGGGAATCAAGGACAGAAATAGCAATCAGCCCCAGCATTTT. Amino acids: CATSEGIKDRNSNQPQHF.

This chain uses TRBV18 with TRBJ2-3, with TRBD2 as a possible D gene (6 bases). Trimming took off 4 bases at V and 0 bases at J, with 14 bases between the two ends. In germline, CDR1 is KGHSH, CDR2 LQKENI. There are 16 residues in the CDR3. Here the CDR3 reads CASSRSLGTSTDTQYF. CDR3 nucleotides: TGTGCCAGCTCACGGAGCCTGGGGACTAGCACAGATACGCAGTATTTT.

The CDR3 reads CASSVGHPLAGDTQYF. In DNA, the CDR3 is TGTGCCAGCAGCGTAGGACACCCACTGGCGGGAGATACGCAGTATTTT. This chain connects TRBV9 to TRBJ2-3; perhaps TRBD2 as D (5 bases). Per the germline V gene, CDR1 is SGDLS and CDR2 is YYNGEE. The CDR3 covers 16 residues. V dropped 0 bases and J dropped 5 bases, with 16 bases sitting between them.

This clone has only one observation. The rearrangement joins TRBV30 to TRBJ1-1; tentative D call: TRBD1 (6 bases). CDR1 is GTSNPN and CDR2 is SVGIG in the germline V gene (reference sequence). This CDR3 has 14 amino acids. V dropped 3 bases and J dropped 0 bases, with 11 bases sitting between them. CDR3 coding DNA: TGTGCCTGGAGCCAAGGGGGTATGAACACTGAAGCTTTCTTT. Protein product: CAWSQGGMNTEAFF.

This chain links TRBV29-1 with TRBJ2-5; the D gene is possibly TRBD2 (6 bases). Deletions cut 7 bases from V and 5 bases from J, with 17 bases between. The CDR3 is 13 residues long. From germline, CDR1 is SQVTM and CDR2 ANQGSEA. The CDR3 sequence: CSAGKTEGETQYF. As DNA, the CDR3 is TGCAGCGCTGGGAAGACGGAGGGGGAGACCCAGTACTTC.

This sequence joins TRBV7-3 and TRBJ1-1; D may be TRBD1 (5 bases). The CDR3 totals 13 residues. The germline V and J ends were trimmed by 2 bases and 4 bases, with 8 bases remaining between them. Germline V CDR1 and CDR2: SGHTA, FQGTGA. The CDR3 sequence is CASSLGRATEAFF. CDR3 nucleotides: TGTGCCAGCAGCTTAGGCAGGGCCACTGAAGCTTTCTTT. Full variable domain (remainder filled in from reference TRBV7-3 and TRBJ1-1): GAGVSQTPSNKVTEKGKYVELRCDPISGHTALYWYRQSLGQGPEFLIYFQGTGAADDSGLPNDRFFAVRPEGSVSTLKIQRTERGDSAVYLCASSLGRATEAFFGQGTRLTVV.

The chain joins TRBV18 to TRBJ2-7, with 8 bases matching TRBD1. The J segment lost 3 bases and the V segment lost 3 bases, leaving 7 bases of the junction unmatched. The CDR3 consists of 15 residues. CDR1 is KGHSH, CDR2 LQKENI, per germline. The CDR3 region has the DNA TGTGCCAGCTCACCGAGCTACAGGGGGGACTACGAGCAGTACTTC. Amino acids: CASSPSYRGDYEQYF.

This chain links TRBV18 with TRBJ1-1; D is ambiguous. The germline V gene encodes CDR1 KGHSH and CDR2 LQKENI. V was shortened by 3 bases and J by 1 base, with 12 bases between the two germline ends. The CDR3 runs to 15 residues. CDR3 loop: CASSPAGYANTEAFF. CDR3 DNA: TGTGCCAGCTCACCCGCAGGATACGCGAACACTGAAGCTTTCTTT.

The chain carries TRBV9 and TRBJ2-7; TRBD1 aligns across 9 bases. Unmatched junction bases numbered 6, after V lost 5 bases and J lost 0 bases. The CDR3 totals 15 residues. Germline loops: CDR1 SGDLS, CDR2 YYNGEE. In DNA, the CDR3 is TGTGCCAGCAGTCCCGGACAGGGGATCTCCTACGAGCAGTACTTC. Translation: CASSPGQGISYEQYF.

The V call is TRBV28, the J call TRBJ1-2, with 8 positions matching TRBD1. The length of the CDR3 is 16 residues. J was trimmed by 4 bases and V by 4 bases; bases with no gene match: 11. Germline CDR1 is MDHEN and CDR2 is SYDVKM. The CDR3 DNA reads TGTGCCAGCAGTTCCCCCGGGGGGCAGGGGGCCTATGGCTACACCTTC. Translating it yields CASSSPGGQGAYGYTF.

CDR3 sequence: CASSARGGPVGPGELFF. Written as DNA, the CDR3 is TGTGCCAGCAGCGCCCGGGGTGGGCCGGTCGGGCCCGGGGAGCTGTTTTTT. The J gene is TRBJ2-2, the V gene TRBV9, with D perhaps matching TRBD2 (5 bases). Trimming shortened V by 3 bases and J by 6 bases, and 21 bases separated the two germline ends. Germline CDR1 SGDLS, CDR2 YYNGEE. The length of the CDR3 is 17 residues.

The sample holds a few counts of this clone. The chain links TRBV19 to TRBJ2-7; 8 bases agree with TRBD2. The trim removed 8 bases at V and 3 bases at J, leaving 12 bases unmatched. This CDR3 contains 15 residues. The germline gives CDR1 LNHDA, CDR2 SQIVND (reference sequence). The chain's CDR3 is CASSKVAGGRYEQYF. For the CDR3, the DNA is TGTGCCAGTTCCAAGGTCGCGGGGGGACGCTACGAGCAGTACTTC.

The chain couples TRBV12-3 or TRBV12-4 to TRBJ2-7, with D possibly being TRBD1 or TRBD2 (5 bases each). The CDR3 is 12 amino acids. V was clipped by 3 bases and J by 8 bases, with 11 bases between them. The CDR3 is CASSLGPGQQYF. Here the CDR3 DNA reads TGTGCCAGCAGTTTGGGGCCGGGACAGCAGTACTTC.

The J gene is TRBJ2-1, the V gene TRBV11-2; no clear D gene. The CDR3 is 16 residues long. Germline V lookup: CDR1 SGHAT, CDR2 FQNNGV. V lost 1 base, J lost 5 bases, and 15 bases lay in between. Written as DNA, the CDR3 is TGTGCCAGCAGCTTAGGAGTAGGGATCGGAAACAATGAGCAGTTCTTC. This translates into CASSLGVGIGNNEQFF.

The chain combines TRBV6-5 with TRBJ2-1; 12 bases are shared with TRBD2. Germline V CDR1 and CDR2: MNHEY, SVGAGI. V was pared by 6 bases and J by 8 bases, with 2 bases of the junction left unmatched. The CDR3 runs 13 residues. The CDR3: CASRTSGGYEQFF. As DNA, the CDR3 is TGTGCCAGCAGGACTAGCGGGGGTTATGAGCAGTTCTTC.

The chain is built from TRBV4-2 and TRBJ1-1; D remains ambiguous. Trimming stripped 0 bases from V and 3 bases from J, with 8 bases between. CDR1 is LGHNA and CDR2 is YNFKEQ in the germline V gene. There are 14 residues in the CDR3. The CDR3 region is CASSQERAHTEAFF. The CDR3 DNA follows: TGTGCCAGCAGCCAAGAGAGGGCCCACACTGAAGCTTTCTTT.

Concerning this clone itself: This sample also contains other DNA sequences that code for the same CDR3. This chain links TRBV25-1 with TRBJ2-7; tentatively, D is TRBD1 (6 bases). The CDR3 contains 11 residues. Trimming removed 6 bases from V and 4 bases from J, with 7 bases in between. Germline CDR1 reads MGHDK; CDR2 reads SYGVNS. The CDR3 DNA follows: TGTGCCAGCAGCAGGGGATACGAGCAGTACTTC. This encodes CASSRGYEQYF.

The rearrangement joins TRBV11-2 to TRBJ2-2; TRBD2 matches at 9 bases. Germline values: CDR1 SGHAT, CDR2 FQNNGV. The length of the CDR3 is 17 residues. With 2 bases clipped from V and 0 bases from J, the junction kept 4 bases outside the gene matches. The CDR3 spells CASSLLGGGANTGELFF. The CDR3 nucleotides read TGTGCCAGCAGCTTATTAGGCGGGGGGGCGAACACCGGGGAGCTGTTTTTT. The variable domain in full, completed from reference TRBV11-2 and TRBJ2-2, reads EAGVAQSPRYKIIEKRQSVAFWCNPISGHATLYWYQQILGQGPKLLIQFQNNGVVDDSQLPKDRFSAERLKGVDSTLKIQPAKLEDSAVYLCASSLLGGGANTGELFFGEGSRLTVL.

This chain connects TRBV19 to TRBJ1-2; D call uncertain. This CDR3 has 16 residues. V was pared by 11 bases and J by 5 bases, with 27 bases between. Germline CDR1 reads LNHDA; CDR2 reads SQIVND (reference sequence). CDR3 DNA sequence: TGTGCCTCCGAGCGGGTTTTCTCAGGATCCCAGTATGGCTACACCTTC. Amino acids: CASERVFSGSQYGYTF.

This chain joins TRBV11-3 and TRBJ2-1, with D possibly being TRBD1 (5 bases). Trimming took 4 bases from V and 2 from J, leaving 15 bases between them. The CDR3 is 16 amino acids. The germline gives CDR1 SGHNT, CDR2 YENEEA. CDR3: CASSSQGKEAYNEQFF. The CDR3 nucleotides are TGTGCCAGCAGCTCCCAGGGAAAAGAGGCCTACAATGAGCAGTTCTTC.

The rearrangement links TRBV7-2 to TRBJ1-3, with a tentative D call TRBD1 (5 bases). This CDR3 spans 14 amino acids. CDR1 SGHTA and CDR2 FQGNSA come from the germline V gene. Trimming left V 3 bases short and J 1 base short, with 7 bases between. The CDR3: CASSFQGSGNTIYF. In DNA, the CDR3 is TGTGCCAGCAGCTTCCAGGGTTCTGGAAACACCATATATTTT.

CDR3 in amino acids: CASSLDPTNTGELFF. CDR3 DNA sequence: TGTGCCAGCAGCTTAGACCCCACGAACACCGGGGAGCTGTTTTTT. The V gene is TRBV7-2, the J gene TRBJ2-2, with no clear D. The germline CDR1 and CDR2 sequences are SGHTA and FQGNSA. CDR3 length equals 15 residues. Trimming cost V 1 base and J 0 bases, with 6 bases left between them.

The CDR3 sequence: CASSLSSRAPRFGNTIYF. The CDR3 DNA is TGTGCCAGCAGCCTGTCTTCTAGGGCGCCAAGGTTTGGAAACACCATATATTTT. The rearrangement links TRBV3-1 (or the pseudogene TRBV3-2) to TRBJ1-3; D is ambiguous. V was clipped by 4 bases and J by 3 bases, with 22 bases between them. This CDR3 has 18 amino acids. Looked up from germline, CDR1 is LGHDT and CDR2 is YNNKEL (reference sequence).

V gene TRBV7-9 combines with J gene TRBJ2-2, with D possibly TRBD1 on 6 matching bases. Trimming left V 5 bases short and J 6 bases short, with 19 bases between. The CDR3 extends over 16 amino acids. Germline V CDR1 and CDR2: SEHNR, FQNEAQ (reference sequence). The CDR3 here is CASSTDRSLGAGELFF. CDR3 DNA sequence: TGTGCCAGCAGCACAGACAGGTCTTTGGGAGCCGGGGAGCTGTTTTTT.

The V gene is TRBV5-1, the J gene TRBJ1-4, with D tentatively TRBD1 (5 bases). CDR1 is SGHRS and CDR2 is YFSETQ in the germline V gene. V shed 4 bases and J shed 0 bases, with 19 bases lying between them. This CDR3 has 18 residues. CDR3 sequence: CASSLGPDMVATNEKLFF. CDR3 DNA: TGCGCCAGCAGCCTGGGACCCGATATGGTGGCAACTAATGAAAAACTGTTTTTT. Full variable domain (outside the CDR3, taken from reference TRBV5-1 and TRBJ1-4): KAGVTQTPRYLIKTRGQQVTLSCSPISGHRSVSWYQQTPGQGLQFLFEYFSETQRNKGNFPGRFSGRQFSNSRSEMNVSTLELGDSALYLCASSLGPDMVATNEKLFFGSGTQLSVL.

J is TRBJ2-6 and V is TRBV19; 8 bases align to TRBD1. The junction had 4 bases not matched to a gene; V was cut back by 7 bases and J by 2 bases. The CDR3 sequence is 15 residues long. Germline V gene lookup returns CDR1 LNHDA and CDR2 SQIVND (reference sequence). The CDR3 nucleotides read TGTGCCAGTACCCTGGACAGGGCTGGGGCCAACGTCCTGACTTTC. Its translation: CASTLDRAGANVLTF.

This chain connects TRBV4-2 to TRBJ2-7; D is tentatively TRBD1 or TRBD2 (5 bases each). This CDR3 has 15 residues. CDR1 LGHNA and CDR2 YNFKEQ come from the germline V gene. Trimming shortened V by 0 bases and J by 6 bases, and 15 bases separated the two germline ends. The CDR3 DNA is TGTGCCAGCAGCCAAGATTGGCAGGGACCCAGCGAGCAGTACTTC. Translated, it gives CASSQDWQGPSEQYF.

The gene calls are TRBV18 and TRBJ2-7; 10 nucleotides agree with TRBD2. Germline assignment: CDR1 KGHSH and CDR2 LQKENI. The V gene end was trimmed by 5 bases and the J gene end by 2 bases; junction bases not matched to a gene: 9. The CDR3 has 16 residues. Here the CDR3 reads CASSLPPGLAPYEQYF. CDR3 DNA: TGTGCCAGCTCATTGCCTCCGGGACTAGCGCCCTACGAGCAGTACTTC.

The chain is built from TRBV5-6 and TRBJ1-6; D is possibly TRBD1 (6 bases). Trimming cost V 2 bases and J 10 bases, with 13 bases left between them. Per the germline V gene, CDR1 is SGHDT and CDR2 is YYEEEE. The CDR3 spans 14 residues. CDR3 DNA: TGTGCCAGCAGCTTAGGAGGGGGAGGGTCACCCCTCCACTTT. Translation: CASSLGGGGSPLHF. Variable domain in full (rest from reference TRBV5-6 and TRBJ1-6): DAGVTQSPTHLIKTRGQQVTLRCSPKSGHDTVSWYQQALGQGPQFIFQYYEEEERQRGNFPDRFSGHQFPNYSSELNVNALLLGDSALYLCASSLGGGGSPLHFGNGTRLTVT.

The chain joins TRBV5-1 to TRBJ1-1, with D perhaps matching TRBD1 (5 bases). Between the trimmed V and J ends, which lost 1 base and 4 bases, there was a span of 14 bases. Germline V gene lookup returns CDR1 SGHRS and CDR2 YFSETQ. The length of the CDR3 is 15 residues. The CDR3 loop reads CASSLNFKRGTEAFF. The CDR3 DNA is TGCGCCAGCAGCTTGAATTTCAAGAGGGGCACTGAAGCTTTCTTT.